The 28 T cell receptor beta chains below come from one sample, sequenced in a study of blood T cell repertoires in COVID-19. Sequenced by immunoSEQ multiplex PCR; TCRdb stores in-frame clones only, minus some. The sample consists of about 250,000 clones, roughly 84% of them appearing once. The sequencing sample was made of peripheral blood. The receptors were gathered from a woman in her thirties or forties who had recovered from COVID-19.

This chain joins TRBV20-1 and TRBJ1-4; D is undetermined. Germline loops: CDR1 DFQATT, CDR2 SNEGSKA (reference sequence). CDR3 length equals 14 residues. V lost 3 bases and J 6 bases, leaving 14 bases between the germline ends. The CDR3 coding sequence is TGCAGTGCTAGTCTTGGAGGAACCGATGAAAAACTGTTTTTT. It translates to CSASLGGTDEKLFF.

Only one count was recorded for this clone. The V and J genes are TRBV11-1 and TRBJ2-7, with 7 bases lining up with TRBD1. Trimming cost V 3 bases and J 2 bases; bases outside gene matches: 1. This CDR3 comprises 13 residues. The V gene's germline CDR1 is SGHAT and CDR2 FQDESV (reference sequence). In DNA, the CDR3 is TGTGCCAGCAGCTTCAGGGGGACCTACGAGCAGTACTTC. It translates to CASSFRGTYEQYF. Full variable domain (rest looked up from reference TRBV11-1 and TRBJ2-7): EAEVAQSPRYKITEKSQAVAFWCDPISGHATLYWYRQILGQGPELLVQFQDESVVDDSQLPKDRFSAERLKGVDSTLKIQPAELGDSAMYLCASSFRGTYEQYFGPGTRLTVT.

The gene calls are TRBV6-5 and TRBJ1-1; TRBD1 might be the D (6 bases). There are 14 residues in the CDR3. The germline V gene encodes CDR1 MNHEY and CDR2 SVGAGI. Trimming took 7 bases from V and 1 from J, leaving 13 bases between them. The CDR3 protein is CASNLGGPNTEAFF. CDR3 nucleotides: TGTGCCAGCAATCTCGGGGGGCCGAACACTGAAGCTTTCTTT.

The chain employs TRBV11-2 and TRBJ2-7; the D gene is possibly TRBD2 (5 bases). This CDR3 has 13 residues. CDR1 SGHAT and CDR2 FQNNGV come from the germline V gene. Trimming shortened V by 11 bases and J by 2 bases, and 16 bases separated the two germline ends. CDR3 nucleotides: TGTGCCTCCGGGAAGGAAAGAGCCTACGAGCAGTACTTC. The encoded protein is CASGKERAYEQYF.

This clone was recorded only once. The rearrangement uses TRBV5-1 and TRBJ2-2, with no clear D. Trimming took 2 bases from V and 6 from J, leaving 8 bases between them. The CDR3 contains 13 residues. Looked up from germline, CDR1 is SGHRS and CDR2 is YFSETQ. CDR3 sequence: CASSLQPAGELFF. Here the CDR3 DNA reads TGCGCCAGCAGCTTACAGCCTGCCGGGGAGCTGTTTTTT.

J is TRBJ2-7 and V is TRBV28, with D possibly TRBD2 on 7 matching bases. From germline, CDR1 is MDHEN and CDR2 SYDVKM. CDR3 length: 15 amino acids. Trimming took off 6 bases at V and 7 bases at J, with 22 bases between the two ends. CDR3 DNA: TGTGCCAGCAGCCAACCCACGGCGGGGGCCGGGGAGCAGTACTTC. This gives the protein CASSQPTAGAGEQYF.

The chain joins TRBV19 to TRBJ1-5; unclear D gene. V shed 5 bases and J shed 4 bases, with 15 bases lying between them. This CDR3 has 15 residues. Germline V lookup: CDR1 LNHDA, CDR2 SQIVND (reference sequence). The CDR3 DNA sequence: TGTGCCAGTAGTTTATTGTGGATACTAAATCAGCCCCAGCATTTT. Translated, it gives CASSLLWILNQPQHF. The full variable domain, its missing parts supplied by reference TRBV19 and TRBJ1-5, is DGGITQSPKYLFRKEGQNVTLSCEQNLNHDAMYWYRQDPGQGLRLIYYSQIVNDFQKGDIAEGYSVSREKKESFPLTVTSAQKNPTAFYLCASSLLWILNQPQHFGDGTRLSIL.

The V gene is TRBV3-1 (or the pseudogene TRBV3-2), the J gene TRBJ1-1; 7 nucleotides align to TRBD1. With 3 bases clipped from V and 4 bases from J, the junction kept 8 bases outside the gene matches. Germline values: CDR1 LGHDT, CDR2 YNNKEL (reference sequence). The CDR3 spans 15 residues. Here the CDR3 DNA reads TGTGCCAGCAGCCAGAATGACAGGGTGGCCACTGAAGCTTTCTTT. This gives the protein CASSQNDRVATEAFF.

The chain combines TRBV28 with TRBJ1-6; no clear D gene. The germline V and J ends were trimmed by 3 bases and 6 bases, with 6 bases remaining between them. The CDR3 loop spans 13 amino acids. Germline CDR1 is MDHEN and CDR2 is SYDVKM. The CDR3 DNA is TGTGCCAGCAGTTTCGAGGCTAATTCACCCCTCCACTTT. Residues: CASSFEANSPLHF.

This chain links TRBV7-2 with TRBJ2-7; the match to TRBD1 covers 7 bases. The CDR3 covers 14 residues. Germline V CDR1 and CDR2: SGHTA, FQGNSA. V shed 2 bases and J 3 bases; nucleotides not matched to a gene: 4. As DNA, the CDR3 is TGTGCCAGCAGCTTAAGACAGGGATTCTACGAGCAGTACTTC. Encoded protein: CASSLRQGFYEQYF.

The chain recombines TRBV24-1 with TRBJ1-2; 7 bases line up with TRBD1. This CDR3 is 13 amino acids long. V gave up 6 bases and J gave up 2 bases; unmatched junction bases: 2. Germline-derived CDR1 and CDR2 are KGHDR and SFDVKD. Here the CDR3 DNA reads TGTGCCACCAGTAGGACAGGAAACTATGGCTACACCTTC. Translating it yields CATSRTGNYGYTF.

The V and J genes are TRBV3-1 (or the pseudogene TRBV3-2) and TRBJ1-4, with D possibly being TRBD1 (6 bases). V shed 0 bases and J shed 6 bases, with 11 bases lying between them. The CDR3 runs to 15 residues. The germline V gene has CDR1 LGHDT and CDR2 YNNKEL (reference sequence). The CDR3 region is CASSQDAGADEKLFF. The CDR3 DNA is TGTGCCAGCAGCCAAGATGCAGGGGCTGATGAAAAACTGTTTTTT.

V and J are TRBV6-5 and TRBJ1-1; 9 bases match TRBD1. The CDR3 is 15 amino acids. Germline CDR1 is MNHEY and CDR2 is SVGAGI. Unmatched junction bases numbered 13, after V lost 7 bases and J lost 7 bases. The DNA for the CDR3 is TGTGCCAGCACTCTAACGGGACAGGGAGGGGGTGAAGCTTTCTTT. Translation: CASTLTGQGGGEAFF.

This rearrangement joins TRBV5-1 to TRBJ2-1; D is unresolved. V was trimmed by 0 bases and J by 0 bases, leaving 7 bases between them. The CDR3 extends over 15 amino acids. Germline V gives CDR1 SGHRS, CDR2 YFSETQ. The CDR3 here is CASSLDVSSYNEQFF. DNA of the CDR3: TGCGCCAGCAGCTTGGATGTGAGCTCCTACAATGAGCAGTTCTTC.

This rearrangement joins TRBV6-5 to TRBJ1-1; no clear D gene. The CDR3 spans 12 residues. V was shortened by 6 bases and J by 5 bases, with 10 bases between the two germline ends. From germline, CDR1 is MNHEY and CDR2 SVGAGI. The DNA for the CDR3 is TGTGCCAGCAGAATTAGGAGTACTGAAGCTTTCTTT. This translates into CASRIRSTEAFF.

The gene calls are TRBV19 and TRBJ2-3; possibly TRBD2 for D (5 bases). Per the germline V gene, CDR1 is LNHDA and CDR2 is SQIVND (reference sequence). The CDR3 has 16 amino acids. V dropped 4 bases and J dropped 3 bases, with 17 bases sitting between them. CDR3 sequence reads: CASSTRTGNPTDTQYF. In nucleotides, the CDR3 is TGTGCCAGTAGTACGCGGACTGGGAATCCGACAGATACGCAGTATTTT.

This sequence joins TRBV29-1 and TRBJ1-2; 7 bases map to TRBD1. V lost 2 bases and J lost 3; bases outside the gene matches: 3. Per germline, CDR1 SQVTM and CDR2 ANQGSEA. The CDR3 runs 13 residues. CDR3 amino acids: CSVEIQGDYGYTF. The CDR3 nucleotides read TGCAGCGTTGAAATCCAGGGGGACTATGGCTACACCTTC.

This clone was seen only once. The chain links TRBV10-3 to TRBJ1-1; no definite D call. V gave up 6 bases and J gave up 3 bases, with 14 bases separating them. Germline V CDR1 and CDR2: ENHRY, SYGVKD. The CDR3 extends over 14 amino acids. The CDR3: CAIRLRHSDTEAFF. CDR3 coding DNA: TGTGCCATCAGACTCCGGCACAGTGACACTGAAGCTTTCTTT.

The CDR3 nucleotides read TGCGCCAGCAGCGGCCTGACAGGTTTTTACGAGCAGTACTTC. Translation gives CASSGLTGFYEQYF. The chain uses TRBV5-1 and TRBJ2-7, with TRBD1 as a possible D gene (6 bases). CDR3 size: 14 residues. V lost 4 bases to trimming and J lost 4 bases, with 15 bases between them. Germline V gene data show CDR1 as SGHRS and CDR2 as YFSETQ.

V gene TRBV7-2 combines with J gene TRBJ1-2; D is possibly TRBD1 (5 bases). Per the germline V gene, CDR1 is SGHTA and CDR2 is FQGNSA. V lost 1 base to trimming and J lost 2 bases, with 14 bases between them. The CDR3 runs to 16 residues. The CDR3, as DNA: TGTGCCAGCAGCTTAGTAGCCCAGGGTGCCAACTATGGCTACACCTTC. Amino acid sequence: CASSLVAQGANYGYTF. Full variable domain (missing parts from reference TRBV7-2 and TRBJ1-2): GAGVSQSPSNKVTEKGKDVELRCDPISGHTALYWYRQSLGQGLEFLIYFQGNSAPDKSGLPSDRFSAERTGGSVSTLTIQRTQQEDSAVYLCASSLVAQGANYGYTFGSGTRLTVV.

With regard to this clone: The junction does not match germline at one end; this may be a read error. The chain is built from TRBV4-1 and TRBJ1-1; 7 positions match TRBD1. This CDR3 is built from 18 residues. Germline V gives CDR1 MGHRA, CDR2 YSYEKL. The CDR3, as DNA: TGCGCCAGCAGCCAGATCCGGCGACAGGGAGCCCAGAACGCTGAAGCTTTCTTT. Its translation is CASSQIRRQGAQNAEAFF.

The chain uses TRBV6-5 and TRBJ2-3, with a weak D call TRBD1 (6 bases). The V and J ends lost 5 bases and 0 bases respectively, with 12 bases between them. The germline CDR1 and CDR2 sequences are MNHEY and SVGAGI. The CDR3 runs 15 residues. This CDR3 is CASSPGDISTDTQYF. CDR3 DNA sequence: TGTGCCAGCAGTCCTGGGGACATCAGCACAGATACGCAGTATTTT.

The chain employs TRBV11-3 and TRBJ2-1; possible D gene TRBD2, 5 bases. The CDR3 is 17 amino acids. Germline V CDR1 and CDR2: SGHNT, YENEEA. The V end was cut by 2 bases, the J end by 0 bases, with 14 bases between. DNA of the CDR3: TGTGCCAGCAGCTTACAATTTGGACGGGGCTCCTACAATGAGCAGTTCTTC. Translating gives CASSLQFGRGSYNEQFF.

This clone was detected only a few times. CDR3 DNA sequence: TGTGCCAGCAGCGAACAGGGGCGGAGAGCTTTCTTT. Amino acid sequence: CASSEQGRRAFF. The chain is built from TRBV7-9 and TRBJ1-1; 7 bases fit TRBD1. J gave up 10 bases and V 5 bases, and 7 bases lay outside the gene matches. The CDR3 is 12 amino acids. Per the germline V gene, CDR1 is SEHNR and CDR2 is FQNEAQ (reference sequence).

The V gene is TRBV30, the J gene TRBJ2-1; 11 nucleotides agree with TRBD2. Trimming cost V 4 bases and J 8 bases; bases outside gene matches: 1. CDR1 and CDR2 from the germline V gene are GTSNPN and SVGIG (reference sequence). This CDR3 region has 12 residues. The DNA of the CDR3 is TGTGCCTGGATAGCGGGGGGGGATGAGCAGTTCTTC. Protein: CAWIAGGDEQFF.

The chain recombines TRBV6-1 with TRBJ1-6; 8 bases fit TRBD1. The CDR3 is 16 residues long. Germline trimming cut 1 base from V and 7 bases from J; bases unmatched to any gene: 6. Germline V gives CDR1 MNHNS, CDR2 SASEGT. CDR3 amino acids: CASSEVGGQANSPLHF. CDR3 nucleotides: TGTGCCAGCAGTGAAGTGGGGGGACAGGCGAATTCACCCCTCCACTTT.

The chain joins TRBV28 to TRBJ2-4, with TRBD1 as a possible D gene (6 bases). The CDR3 is 15 residues long. Looked up from germline, CDR1 is MDHEN and CDR2 is SYDVKM. With 6 bases removed from V and 5 bases from J, the gap between germline ends came to 17 bases. The CDR3 is CASRSAGATENIQYF. CDR3 nucleotides: TGTGCCAGCAGATCCGCAGGGGCGACCGAAAACATTCAGTACTTC.

As regards this clone: Other DNA sequences from this sample encode an identical CDR3 as well. The chain couples TRBV5-1 to TRBJ1-1; D is perhaps TRBD1 (5 bases). The germline V gene has CDR1 SGHRS and CDR2 YFSETQ. Trimming removed 2 bases at V and 1 base at J, with 9 bases between. The CDR3 contains 14 residues. CDR3 sequence reads: CASSFDGGNTEAFF. For the CDR3, the DNA is TGCGCCAGCAGCTTTGACGGGGGGAACACTGAAGCTTTCTTT.